Only a few counts were recorded for the clone carrying this T cell receptor beta chain. Its antigen is unidentified. No donor was unhealthy or non-Caucasian. The sample belongs to a study of identical twins. TCRdb re-analysed the 5' RACE reads in MiXCR, keeping a single row per CDR3 protein. The sample shows hundreds of thousands of distinct CDR3 sequences, around 15% of them seen only once. Study-wide points: Model-predicted out-of-frame TCR alpha sharing fell below observed values in monozygotic twins. Whereas memory repertoires showed no such difference, abundant cord blood beta clonotypes carried fewer insertions.

The TCR was taken from a woman between 18 and 30 years old in good health. The sequencing input was memory (CD45RO+) T cells sorted from blood.

CDR3 residues: CASSQISSGIIEQYF. The CDR3 bases are TGCGCCAGCAGCCAGATATCTAGCGGGATAATCGAGCAGTACTTC. V usage is TRBV4-1 and J usage is TRBJ2-7, with TRBD2 identical over 9 bases. This CDR3 is built from 15 residues. Per germline, CDR1 MGHRA and CDR2 YSYEKL. Trimming cost V 3 bases and J 6 bases; bases outside gene matches: 9.